The clone carrying this T cell receptor beta chain was found a few times. Its antigen is as yet unknown. The TCR beta libraries were generated through quantitative 5'-RACE incorporating molecular barcodes. A single record per CDR3 protein comes from TCRdb applying MiXCR to the 5' RACE reads. The sample gives about 390,000 distinct CDR3 sequences, approximately 20% of which show up once; about a sixth is in the top ten. This specimen comes from a study of CD8 T cells in ankylosing spondylitis. General study points: In ankylosing spondylitis patients, matched synovial fluid reportedly showed significant enrichment of disease-linked clones. For ankylosing spondylitis blood, a TCR beta motif of seven to nine highly homologous variants appeared characteristic. In reactive arthritis synovial fluid and blood, some motif variants had been reported before. Disease-associated clonotypes exhibited CD8+ identity and were relatively infrequent in peripheral blood.

This sequence was found in a male donor with ankylosing spondylitis. Sample: blood, either unsorted or a sorted T cell fraction (not recorded which).

The CDR3 nucleotides read TGTGCCAGCAGCTTACCAGAGAGCTCCTACGAGCAGTACTTC. Amino acids: CASSLPESSYEQYF. The chain recombines TRBV7-9 with TRBJ2-7; D is unclear. The CDR3 sequence is 14 residues long. Germline V lookup: CDR1 SEHNR, CDR2 FQNEAQ (reference sequence). V was pared by 2 bases and J by 0 bases, with 8 bases between.